This T cell receptor (beta chain) is from a study of Ad26.COV2.S vaccination and SARS-CoV-2 variants. The V segment lost 0 bases and the J segment 5 bases; nucleotides outside the gene matches: 4. Germline-derived CDR1 and CDR2 are SGDLS and YYNGEE. The CDR3 totals 15 residues. The assay was immunoSEQ multiplex PCR, and TCRdb's table has in-frame clones only and misses some. This table has around 450,000 clones, 89% appearing once. The sample's treatment: 15 to 20 received Ad26.COV2.S at low or high dose, single or two shots; 5 received placebo; per-sample allocation not given. Vaccine and placebo recipients were sampled on day 63 after the first injection.

This sequence originates from a person aged 18-60 years who received the Ad26.COV2.S COVID-19 vaccine or a placebo. The chain uses TRBV9 and TRBJ2-1; 8 bases map to TRBD2. Source: peripheral blood, taken in a trial of Ad26.COV2.S vaccine versus placebo. This CDR3 is CASSVEIAGNNEQFF. The CDR3 coding sequence is TGTGCCAGCAGCGTAGAAATAGCGGGAAACAATGAGCAGTTCTTC. The entire variable domain, with the rest obtained from reference TRBV9 and TRBJ2-1, is as follows: DSGVTQTPKHLITATGQRVTLRCSPRSGDLSVYWYQQSLDQGLQFLIQYYNGEERAKGNILERFSAQQFPDLHSELNLSSLELGDSALYFCASSVEIAGNNEQFFGPGTRLTVL.